Following are 23 T cell receptor beta chains from one sample sequenced in a study of neurological immune-mediated disorders. TCRdb ran MiXCR on the 5' RACE reads and lists one entry per CDR3 protein. The sample lists tens of thousands of distinct CDR3 sequences; about 3.3% were seen once. Time point specified: longitudinal time-point 1 (baseline). Sequencing used PBMCs. The source is a woman aged 55 to 70 with multiple sclerosis.

This clonotype showed up many times. This chain connects TRBV6-5 to TRBJ2-5; maybe TRBD1 (6 bases). V lost 6 bases and J 5 bases, leaving 19 bases between the germline ends. Looked up from germline, CDR1 is MNHEY and CDR2 is SVGAGI. The CDR3 runs to 15 residues. In DNA, the CDR3 is TGTGCCAGCAGGGACAGCGGCCAATTGGGGGAGACCCAGTACTTC. This codes for CASRDSGQLGETQYF.

This clonotype was observed at least ten times. This sequence joins TRBV15 and TRBJ2-3; D remains unclear. Trimming shortened V by 0 bases and J by 6 bases, and 7 bases separated the two germline ends. The CDR3 is made up of 13 amino acids. Germline V CDR1 and CDR2: LNHNV, YYDKDF (reference sequence). CDR3 coding DNA: TGTGCCACCAGCAGAGATTCGCCGGATACGCAGTATTTT. It is translated as CATSRDSPDTQYF.

This clonotype was observed at least ten times. This chain connects TRBV5-1 to TRBJ1-1; 10 positions match TRBD1. V trimming: 6 bases; J trimming: 0 bases; junction bases outside the gene matches: 8. This CDR3 spans 16 amino acids. The germline V gene encodes CDR1 SGHRS and CDR2 YFSETQ. Here the CDR3 reads CASTPQTGGMNTEAFF. CDR3 bases: TGCGCCAGCACCCCACAGACAGGGGGCATGAACACTGAAGCTTTCTTT.

This clonotype is termed medium-sized. CDR3 sequence reads: CAISGGRQGGGNQPQHF. DNA of the CDR3: TGTGCCATCAGCGGGGGGAGACAGGGCGGCGGCAATCAGCCCCAGCATTTT. The J gene is TRBJ1-5, the V gene TRBV10-3; 7 bases are shared with TRBD1. The V segment lost 6 bases and the J segment 2 bases; nucleotides outside the gene matches: 13. The V gene's germline CDR1 is ENHRY and CDR2 SYGVKD. The CDR3 is 17 amino acids.

This clonotype was seen at least ten times. CDR3 loop: CASSQELAGDHNEQFF. In nucleotides, the CDR3 is TGTGCCAGCAGCCAAGAACTAGCGGGGGACCACAATGAGCAGTTCTTC. This chain connects TRBV4-2 to TRBJ2-1; 11 bases are shared with TRBD2. The CDR3 length is 16 residues. V shed 0 bases, J shed 5 bases, and the junction held 3 bases outside the gene matches. CDR1 is LGHNA and CDR2 is YNFKEQ in the germline V gene.

This clonotype came up many times. The gene calls are TRBV5-1 and TRBJ2-5; D gene unclear. This CDR3 is 10 amino acids long. Trimming left V 4 bases short and J 5 bases short, with 3 bases between. CDR1 and CDR2 from the germline V gene are SGHRS and YFSETQ. The CDR3 DNA sequence: TGCGCCAGCAGCAGGGAGACCCAGTACTTC. It specifies CASSRETQYF.

This clonotype was seen ten or more times. A much larger clone lies one base from this, so it may be a read error. The CDR3 carries no conserved terminal phenylalanine or tryptophan, so it likely arises from a read error. This chain joins TRBV15 and TRBJ1-2; D might be TRBD1 (6 bases). This CDR3 has 13 amino acids. In germline, CDR1 is LNHNV, CDR2 YYDKDF (reference sequence). V was clipped by 3 bases and J by 8 bases, with 13 bases between them. The CDR3 DNA reads TGTGCCACCAGCAGCAGAAAGGGGGACGGCTACACCTGC. Translating gives CATSSRKGDGYTC.

This clonotype was counted many times. The chain uses TRBV20-1 and TRBJ2-2; weak D call: TRBD1 (6 bases). V lost 3 bases and J 0 bases, leaving 14 bases between the germline ends. The CDR3 contains 16 residues. The germline CDR1 and CDR2 sequences are DFQATT and SNEGSKA (reference sequence). DNA of the CDR3: TGCAGTGCTAGGACAGGCTATGAAGCGAACACCGGGGAGCTGTTTTTT. This codes for CSARTGYEANTGELFF.

This clonotype was counted ten times or more. The chain combines TRBV2 with TRBJ2-2; D call uncertain. Germline V gene data show CDR1 as SNHLY and CDR2 as FYNNEI. V shed 10 bases and J shed 2 bases, with 11 bases lying between them. This CDR3 is built from 13 residues. The CDR3, as DNA: TGTGCCACCTCGCCATCTAACACCGGGGAGCTGTTTTTT. Translating gives CATSPSNTGELFF.

This clonotype showed up many times. This chain uses TRBV5-1 with TRBJ2-3, with D hard to call. The length of the CDR3 is 14 residues. Trimming shortened V by 5 bases and J by 2 bases, and 12 bases separated the two germline ends. Germline V gene sequence: CDR1 SGHRS, CDR2 YFSETQ. This chain's CDR3 is CASSLSINTDTQYF. The DNA of the CDR3 is TGCGCCAGCAGTTTGTCGATAAACACAGATACGCAGTATTTT.

In its sample, this clonotype was seen many times. The chain joins TRBV27 to TRBJ1-1, with TRBD1 identical over 10 bases. The CDR3 extends over 16 amino acids. V trimming: 0 bases; J trimming: 6 bases; junction bases outside the gene matches: 7. CDR1 and CDR2 from the germline V gene are MNHEY and SMNVEV (reference sequence). The CDR3 region is CASSLSRGQGSAEAFF. CDR3 sequence (DNA): TGTGCCAGCAGTTTATCTCGGGGACAGGGGAGTGCTGAAGCTTTCTTT.

This clonotype was recorded many times. V and J are TRBV5-1 and TRBJ2-4; TRBD1 agrees at 7 bases. Germline lookup yields CDR1 SGHRS and CDR2 YFSETQ. The CDR3 consists of 17 residues. Losses at the gene ends were 0 bases for V and 6 bases for J; bases not matched to a gene: 12. For the CDR3, the DNA is TGCGCCAGCAGCTTGGTATCGGGGCCCCACAGGGGAAACATTCAGTACTTC. This encodes CASSLVSGPHRGNIQYF.

This clonotype has a count of ten or more. The chain uses TRBV9 and TRBJ2-5, with TRBD1 identical over 7 bases. This CDR3 is built from 13 residues. Germline CDR1 and CDR2: SGDLS and YYNGEE. Trimming took 6 bases from V and 5 from J; bases not matched to a gene: 7. CDR3: CASTTGDGETQYF. The DNA for the CDR3 is TGTGCCAGCACCACAGGGGACGGGGAGACCCAGTACTTC.

At least ten counts were recorded for this clonotype. The CDR3 sequence: CSAITGGAGSNQPQHF. CDR3 DNA: TGCAGTGCTATTACAGGGGGCGCGGGTAGCAATCAGCCCCAGCATTTT. The gene calls are TRBV20-1 and TRBJ1-5, with TRBD1 matching 9 bases. Germline loops: CDR1 DFQATT, CDR2 SNEGSKA (reference sequence). The CDR3 has 16 residues. V lost 4 bases, J lost 0 bases, and 7 bases stayed unmatched.

In its sample, this clonotype is medium-sized (0.01 to 0.1%). V gene TRBV27 combines with J gene TRBJ1-2; D is ambiguous. Germline lookup yields CDR1 MNHEY and CDR2 SMNVEV (reference sequence). The CDR3 covers 14 residues. Trimming removed 7 bases at V and 4 bases at J, with 16 bases between. DNA of the CDR3: TGTGCCAGCAACCACGGCGGGAGAGGCTATGGCTACACCTTC. Translated, it gives CASNHGGRGYGYTF.

This clonotype was counted many times. The chain has TRBV5-1 and TRBJ2-1, with D perhaps assigned TRBD1 or TRBD2 (6 bases each). The germline V gene has CDR1 SGHRS and CDR2 YFSETQ. Trimming took 1 base from V and 9 from J, leaving 17 bases between them. The CDR3 runs 15 residues. Here the CDR3 reads CASSLTGRFGSEQFF. The CDR3 DNA sequence: TGCGCCAGCAGCTTGACAGGGAGGTTTGGTAGTGAGCAGTTCTTC.

This clonotype was found many times. The chain carries TRBV7-9 and TRBJ1-1, with D possibly matching TRBD1 (6 bases). The CDR3 has 14 residues. V was trimmed by 5 bases and J by 6 bases, leaving 16 bases between them. Germline V gene lookup returns CDR1 SEHNR and CDR2 FQNEAQ (reference sequence). CDR3 in DNA: TGTGCCAGCAGCCTTCAGGGGAGTGGGGCTGAAGCTTTCTTT. Translating gives CASSLQGSGAEAFF.

This clonotype was seen only a few times. This rearrangement joins TRBV12-5 to TRBJ2-3, with D perhaps matching TRBD1 (6 bases). With 1 base removed from V and 1 base from J, the gap between germline ends came to 9 bases. CDR1 LGHNT and CDR2 FRNRAP come from the germline V gene. The CDR3 contains 15 residues. The CDR3 loop reads CASGLGAGGTDTQYF. In DNA, the CDR3 is TGTGCTAGTGGTTTGGGGGCAGGGGGCACAGATACGCAGTATTTT.

This clonotype appeared many times. The chain links TRBV7-9 to TRBJ1-2; TRBD1 agrees at 12 bases. Looked up from germline, CDR1 is SEHNR and CDR2 is FQNEAQ (reference sequence). The CDR3 is made up of 18 amino acids. Trimming removed 5 bases from V and 0 bases from J; junction bases left unmatched: 10. CDR3 residues: CASSPGGGTGGANYGYTF. The CDR3 nucleotides are TGTGCCAGCAGCCCGGGCGGCGGGACAGGGGGCGCTAACTATGGCTACACCTTC.

The sample holds many counts of this clonotype. The rearrangement joins TRBV3-1 to TRBJ2-7, with 8 bases matching TRBD2. The CDR3 runs 14 residues. Germline CDR1 reads LGHDT; CDR2 reads YNNKEL (reference sequence). V trimming: 1 base; J trimming: 5 bases; junction bases outside the gene matches: 4. CDR3 DNA sequence: TGTGCCAGCAGCCAAGCGGGGGGGCGCGACGAGCAGTACTTC. It specifies CASSQAGGRDEQYF.

This clonotype has a count of ten or more. Being one base from a much bigger clone, this may be a read error. This CDR3 fails to terminate in the conserved phenylalanine or tryptophan, so it likely reflects a read error. This sequence joins TRBV5-1 and TRBJ2-4, with 7 bases that match TRBD1. The CDR3 runs 15 residues. Germline loops: CDR1 SGHRS, CDR2 YFSETQ. Trimming removed 4 bases from V and 10 bases from J; junction bases left unmatched: 14. In DNA, the CDR3 is TGCGCCAGCAGCGCCCCCGGACAGGCCCGAAGGATTCAGTACTGC. Amino acids: CASSAPGQARRIQYC.

At least ten counts were recorded for this clonotype. The rearrangement links TRBV20-1 to TRBJ1-5; TRBD1 is a possible D gene (5 bases). CDR1 and CDR2 from the germline V gene are DFQATT and SNEGSKA (reference sequence). V was clipped by 3 bases and J by 2 bases, with 11 bases between them. This CDR3 has 14 amino acids. CDR3 amino acids: CSARRGAGNQPQHF. Written as DNA, the CDR3 is TGCAGTGCTAGGAGGGGTGCGGGCAATCAGCCCCAGCATTTT.

This clonotype was seen at least ten times. V gene TRBV6-1 combines with J gene TRBJ2-4, with D perhaps matching TRBD1 (6 bases). Trimming removed 0 bases from V and 11 bases from J, with 17 bases in between. This CDR3 comprises 15 residues. The germline V gene encodes CDR1 MNHNS and CDR2 SASEGT. CDR3 nucleotides: TGTGCCAGCAGTGAAGCGAAGGCGAAAGGGGGTTTTCAGTACTTC. This gives the protein CASSEAKAKGGFQYF.